This T cell receptor beta chain was captured by sequencing in a study of OX40 agonist ivuxolimab in advanced cancers. For the study at large: Partial responses were recorded for three patients, including one with hepatocellular carcinoma and two with cutaneous melanoma.

Repertoires were generated with immunoSEQ multiplex PCR, while TCRdb's copy carries only in-frame clones and drops some. Seen here are 43,000 or so clones, 85% to 90% observed once, and the top ten hold about 10%. Trimming left V 7 bases short and J 0 bases short, with 13 bases between. This CDR3 is built from 13 residues. The germline V gene has CDR1 SQVTM and CDR2 ANQGSEA. This material consisted of CD4+ or CD8+ T cells sorted from blood, taken in a trial of the OX40 agonist ivuxolimab. The receptor comes from an adult with an advanced solid tumor such as melanoma, head and neck, liver or kidney cancer. V and J are TRBV29-1 and TRBJ2-7; D is perhaps TRBD2 (7 bases). CDR3 coding DNA: TGCAGCGGCAAGGGGGGGGGCTCCTACGAGCAGTACTTC. This translates into CSGKGGGSYEQYF.